This TCR beta chain was sequenced in a study of CD8+CD57+ T cells in acquired aplastic anemia. Whole-study context: The DNA of sorted CD4+ and CD8+ cells averaged approximately 2.9 ug. Study-wide findings and caveats: It was found that 25 to 35 CD8+ CDR3 sequences were shared between patients and controls. Simpson's diversity of CD8+ cells was not significantly different in patients compared with controls.

Per the germline V gene, CDR1 is MNHEY and CDR2 is SVGAGI. The CDR3 contains 14 residues. The trim removed 0 bases at V and 7 bases at J, leaving 4 bases unmatched. Individuals selected for sequencing had exhibited CD8+CD57+ cell expansion on flow cytometry. Each patient had severe acquired aplastic anemia. A remark on this clonotype: Antigen: not known.

TCR beta VDJ combinations and CDR3 sequences were profiled from genomic DNA. Each CDR3 protein is one row after TCRdb ran MiXCR on the reads. This table has over 150,000 distinct CDR3 sequences, about 48% appearing once. The rearrangement uses TRBV6-5 and TRBJ1-2; 8 bases are shared with TRBD1. Specimen: sorted CD4+, CD8+, or CD8+CD57+ T cells (not recorded which) from PBMCs. This sequence was found in a human donor with aplastic anemia. The CDR3 reads CASSYSTQGAGYTF. The CDR3 nucleotides read TGTGCCAGCAGTTACTCGACCCAGGGGGCTGGCTACACCTTC.